These 11 T cell receptor beta chains were all obtained from the same sample, sequenced in a study of shared clonotypes between healthy human individuals. The naive CD8 fraction comprised CD45RO-negative cells positively selected for CCR7 and excluded terminally differentiated effector memory CD45RA+ cells. Measured with immunoSEQ multiplex PCR; TCRdb has only the in-frame clones, and not every one. In the table there are hundreds of thousands of clones, roughly 98% of which are singletons. The sample was naive CD8+ T cells sorted from blood. These receptors were obtained from a man younger than 40 in good health.

The genes are TRBV11-2 and TRBJ2-1; maybe TRBD2 (5 bases). CDR1 is SGHAT, CDR2 FQNNGV, per germline. The CDR3 is made up of 16 amino acids. Trimming removed 6 bases at V and 0 bases at J, with 15 bases between. The CDR3 sequence: CASSFEPGSSYNEQFF. CDR3 sequence (DNA): TGTGCCAGCAGTTTCGAGCCGGGGAGCTCCTACAATGAGCAGTTCTTC. The whole variable domain, remainder taken from reference TRBV11-2 and TRBJ2-1, is EAGVAQSPRYKIIEKRQSVAFWCNPISGHATLYWYQQILGQGPKLLIQFQNNGVVDDSQLPKDRFSAERLKGVDSTLKIQPAKLEDSAVYLCASSFEPGSSYNEQFFGPGTRLTVL.

A single count supports this clone. This chain uses TRBV6-5 with TRBJ2-3, with D unclear. The CDR3 is 15 residues long. The germline gives CDR1 MNHEY, CDR2 SVGAGI. Deletions cut 6 bases from V and 0 bases from J, with 13 bases between. CDR3 nucleotides: TGTGCCAGCAGCCCGATAGGTGCTAGCACAGATACGCAGTATTTT. Protein product: CASSPIGASTDTQYF.

This clone turned up a few times. V gene TRBV27 combines with J gene TRBJ2-7; D possibly corresponds to TRBD2 (6 bases). The germline gives CDR1 MNHEY, CDR2 SMNVEV (reference sequence). The CDR3 loop spans 14 amino acids. The V and J ends lost 6 bases and 5 bases respectively, with 17 bases between them. The CDR3 bases are TGTGCCAGCAGGGAGGGGATAGGAACGGACGAGCAGTACTTC. Protein product: CASREGIGTDEQYF.

This chain connects TRBV7-9 to TRBJ2-7; no reliable D call. V lost 2 bases to trimming and J lost 6 bases, with 8 bases between them. Germline values: CDR1 SEHNR, CDR2 FQNEAQ (reference sequence). CDR3 size: 12 residues. The CDR3 sequence is CASSLSGTEQYF. The CDR3 region has the DNA TGTGCCAGCAGCTTATCAGGTACCGAGCAGTACTTC.

J is TRBJ2-1 and V is TRBV7-9, with 10 bases aligning to TRBD2. The CDR3 has 15 residues. From germline, CDR1 is SEHNR and CDR2 FQNEAQ (reference sequence). With V trimmed by 2 bases and J by 12 bases, 10 bases remained unmatched. The CDR3 is CASSLTTGLADWQFF. In DNA, the CDR3 is TGTGCCAGCAGCTTAACCACAGGACTAGCGGATTGGCAGTTCTTC. Supplemented by reference TRBV7-9 and TRBJ2-1, the full variable domain reads DTGVSQNPRHKITKRGQNVTFRCDPISEHNRLYWYRQTLGQGPEFLTYFQNEAQLEKSRLLSDRFSAERPKGSFSTLEIQRTEQGDSAMYLCASSLTTGLADWQFFGPGTRLTVL.

J is TRBJ2-7 and V is TRBV29-1, with 9 bases aligning to TRBD2. V lost 3 bases and J lost 3; bases outside the gene matches: 6. CDR3 length: 14 residues. Germline assignment: CDR1 SQVTM and CDR2 ANQGSEA. Here the CDR3 DNA reads TGCAGCGTTGATTTAGGGCGGGAGGGCTACGAGCAGTACTTC. As protein: CSVDLGREGYEQYF.

This clone is a singleton in its sample. The rearrangement joins TRBV7-9 to TRBJ2-7; D is unresolved. Germline V gives CDR1 SEHNR, CDR2 FQNEAQ (reference sequence). The CDR3 spans 15 residues. V lost 4 bases and J 0 bases, leaving 13 bases between the germline ends. CDR3 region: CASSSPDGDSYEQYF. Here the CDR3 DNA reads TGTGCCAGCAGCTCCCCCGATGGGGACTCCTACGAGCAGTACTTC. Based on the CDR3 plus reference TRBV7-9 and TRBJ2-7, the full variable domain is DTGVSQNPRHKITKRGQNVTFRCDPISEHNRLYWYRQTLGQGPEFLTYFQNEAQLEKSRLLSDRFSAERPKGSFSTLEIQRTEQGDSAMYLCASSSPDGDSYEQYFGPGTRLTVT.

This chain links TRBV28 with TRBJ1-2, with 7 bases identical to TRBD1. The CDR3 loop spans 15 amino acids. The germline V gene has CDR1 MDHEN and CDR2 SYDVKM. With 2 bases clipped from V and 7 bases from J, the junction kept 10 bases outside the gene matches. CDR3 residues: CASSLVAGTVVGYTF. DNA for the CDR3: TGTGCCAGCAGTTTAGTCGCCGGGACAGTAGTTGGCTACACCTTC.

The chain carries TRBV7-8 and TRBJ2-6, with D tentatively TRBD2 (5 bases). The germline V gene has CDR1 SGHVS and CDR2 FQNEAQ. V was pared by 2 bases and J by 0 bases, with 5 bases between. The CDR3 is made up of 15 amino acids. The chain's CDR3 is CASSLSGSGANVLTF. The CDR3 DNA reads TGTGCCAGCAGCTTAAGCGGCTCTGGGGCCAACGTCCTGACTTTC.

The chain employs TRBV29-1 and TRBJ2-7, with a tentative D call TRBD2 (5 bases). Trimming stripped 4 bases from V and 2 bases from J, with 9 bases between. CDR3 length: 12 amino acids. Germline CDR1 is SQVTM and CDR2 is ANQGSEA. The CDR3, as DNA: TGCAGCGTTGCGGACTTGGCCTACGAGCAGTACTTC. It specifies CSVADLAYEQYF.

V and J are TRBV2 and TRBJ2-5; TRBD2 might be the D (5 bases). CDR1 is SNHLY, CDR2 FYNNEI, per germline. The CDR3 sequence is 15 residues long. The germline V and J ends were trimmed by 4 bases and 5 bases, with 17 bases remaining between them. CDR3 in amino acids: CASSVWLAREETQYF. The DNA of the CDR3 is TGTGCCAGCAGTGTCTGGTTAGCTAGGGAGGAGACCCAGTACTTC.